A single sample is the source of the 23 T cell receptor beta chains below, sequenced in a study of control samples from healthy donors and cancer patients. The table came from immunoSEQ multiplex PCR; TCRdb's copy has only in-frame clones and leaves some out. The sample contains tens of thousands of clones, approximately 90% of which appear only once. The sample comprised PBMCs. These receptors came from a woman between 55 and 75 years old with head and neck cancer.

This chain links TRBV30 with TRBJ1-6; D is unresolved. Germline V gene sequence: CDR1 GTSNPN, CDR2 SVGIG (reference sequence). V dropped 2 bases and J dropped 9 bases, with 8 bases sitting between them. The CDR3 is 12 amino acids. CDR3 sequence: CAWSLTISPLHF. CDR3 nucleotides: TGTGCCTGGAGTCTAACTATTTCACCCCTCCACTTT.

This chain uses TRBV11-3 with TRBJ2-2, with D perhaps given as TRBD1 or TRBD2 (5 bases each). Trimming cost V 6 bases and J 3 bases, with 11 bases left between them. This CDR3 is built from 14 residues. Per the germline V gene, CDR1 is SGHNT and CDR2 is YENEEA. The CDR3 loop is CASRRDGYTGELFF. For the CDR3, the DNA is TGTGCCAGCAGACGGGACGGTTACACCGGGGAGCTGTTTTTT.

The chain carries TRBV28 and TRBJ1-5, with D perhaps matching TRBD1 (6 bases). V dropped 1 base and J dropped 3 bases, with 13 bases sitting between them. Germline assignment: CDR1 MDHEN and CDR2 SYDVKM. CDR3 length: 16 amino acids. CDR3 protein: CASSLFWTAPNQPQHF. In DNA, the CDR3 is TGTGCCAGCAGTTTATTCTGGACAGCCCCCAATCAGCCCCAGCATTTT.

This clone occurred a few times. The V and J genes are TRBV6-5 and TRBJ2-1; TRBD1 aligns across 7 bases. Per the germline V gene, CDR1 is MNHEY and CDR2 is SVGAGI. V was pared by 6 bases and J by 3 bases, with 5 bases of the junction left unmatched. The CDR3 consists of 14 residues. The CDR3 spells CASRPTGNYNEQFF. Here the CDR3 DNA reads TGTGCCAGCAGGCCGACAGGGAACTACAATGAGCAGTTCTTC.

V gene TRBV6-5 combines with J gene TRBJ2-5; D gene uncertain. The CDR3 length is 13 residues. Germline loops: CDR1 MNHEY, CDR2 SVGAGI. Trimming took off 4 bases at V and 1 base at J, with 7 bases between the two ends. The CDR3: CASSWPGQETQYF. The CDR3 DNA reads as TGTGCCAGCAGTTGGCCCGGCCAAGAGACCCAGTACTTC.

This chain uses TRBV9 with TRBJ2-2; 11 bases match TRBD2. Trimming cost V 6 bases and J 7 bases; bases outside gene matches: 8. The CDR3 has 15 amino acids. Germline-derived CDR1 and CDR2 are SGDLS and YYNGEE. The CDR3 spells CASKLTSGKGGELFF. The CDR3 DNA reads TGTGCCAGCAAGCTGACTAGCGGGAAGGGCGGGGAGCTGTTTTTT.

V is TRBV29-1 and J is TRBJ1-1; 9 nucleotides line up with TRBD1. Germline V gene data show CDR1 as SQVTM and CDR2 as ANQGSEA. With V trimmed by 6 bases and J by 7 bases, 15 bases remained unmatched. This CDR3 comprises 15 residues. As DNA, the CDR3 is TGCAGCGTCGGATGGGACAGGGAAGGGGCGGGTGAAGCTTTCTTT. Translating it yields CSVGWDREGAGEAFF.

The CDR3 coding sequence is TGCAGCGTTGGTACTTACGGATACGAGCAGTACTTC. Translating it yields CSVGTYGYEQYF. V is TRBV29-1 and J is TRBJ2-7; D ambiguous. CDR1 is SQVTM and CDR2 is ANQGSEA in the germline V gene. The CDR3 runs 12 residues. V was shortened by 4 bases and J by 4 bases, with 11 bases between the two germline ends.

The chain couples TRBV2 to TRBJ2-7; the D gene is possibly TRBD1 (6 bases). Trimming took 8 bases from V and 0 from J, leaving 8 bases between them. This CDR3 comprises 12 residues. Germline CDR1 SNHLY, CDR2 FYNNEI. In DNA, the CDR3 is TGTGCCAGCCGCAGGGGCTCCTACGAGCAGTACTTC. Translating it yields CASRRGSYEQYF.

The CDR3 here is CASSSGAGEQFF. The CDR3 DNA follows: TGTGCCAGCAGCTCGGGGGCGGGAGAGCAGTTCTTC. V and J are TRBV7-9 and TRBJ2-1, with D perhaps TRBD1 or TRBD2 (6 bases each). Germline CDR1 and CDR2: SEHNR and FQNEAQ (reference sequence). CDR3 length: 12 amino acids. V lost 4 bases to trimming and J lost 10 bases, with 11 bases between them. Full variable domain (missing parts from reference TRBV7-9 and TRBJ2-1): DTGVSQNPRHKITKRGQNVTFRCDPISEHNRLYWYRQTLGQGPEFLTYFQNEAQLEKSRLLSDRFSAERPKGSFSTLEIQRTEQGDSAMYLCASSSGAGEQFFGPGTRLTVL.

CDR3 protein: CASSYSGGPVQPQHF. Written as DNA, the CDR3 is TGTGCCAGCAGTTACTCGGGGGGGCCCGTCCAGCCCCAGCATTTT. The chain couples TRBV27 to TRBJ1-5, with D possibly matching TRBD1 (6 bases). Trimming pared 4 bases from V and 7 bases from J, leaving 17 bases between. The CDR3 is made up of 15 amino acids. Germline V gene lookup returns CDR1 MNHEY and CDR2 SMNVEV (reference sequence).

The CDR3 DNA is TGTGCCACCAGCAGAGAGTATACTAGCGGGATCTCCCCAGAGACCCAGTACTTC. Its translation: CATSREYTSGISPETQYF. The chain recombines TRBV15 with TRBJ2-5, with 10 bases that match TRBD2. CDR1 and CDR2 (germline): LNHNV, YYDKDF (reference sequence). V dropped 0 bases and J dropped 4; count of bases not matched to a gene: 11. The CDR3 loop spans 18 amino acids.

This clone was counted a single time. The chain links TRBV4-2 to TRBJ1-2; no reliable D call. V was pared by 0 bases and J by 3 bases, with 11 bases between. This CDR3 is 15 amino acids long. Germline assignment: CDR1 LGHNA and CDR2 YNFKEQ. This CDR3 is CASSQDSLRDYGYTF. CDR3 DNA sequence: TGTGCCAGCAGCCAAGACAGTTTACGGGACTATGGCTACACCTTC.

Concerning this clone itself: Its ends do not fully match the called genes, so a read error is possible. The chain combines TRBV4-1 with TRBJ2-1; D gene unclear. CDR3 length equals 15 residues. Germline CDR1 reads MGHRA; CDR2 reads YSYEKL. CDR3 sequence reads: CAGSQDLLFYNEQFF. In DNA form, the CDR3 reads TGCGCCGGCAGCCAAGATCTTCTTTTTTACAATGAGCAGTTCTTC.

The V and J genes are TRBV6-5 and TRBJ2-5, with D possibly matching TRBD2 (5 bases). CDR1 MNHEY and CDR2 SVGAGI come from the germline V gene. This CDR3 has 13 residues. V was clipped by 6 bases and J by 1 base, with 9 bases between them. In DNA, the CDR3 is TGTGCCAGCAGAAGGACTGCCCAAGAGACCCAGTACTTC. This translates into CASRRTAQETQYF.

This chain joins TRBV9 and TRBJ2-7; 7 bases are a match to TRBD2. The CDR3 extends over 14 amino acids. Germline CDR1 SGDLS, CDR2 YYNGEE. Unmatched junction bases numbered 3, after V lost 3 bases and J lost 0 bases. The CDR3 is CASSEAGNSYEQYF. The CDR3, as DNA: TGTGCCAGCAGCGAAGCGGGAAACTCCTACGAGCAGTACTTC.

V is TRBV5-4 and J is TRBJ2-1, with 10 bases fitting TRBD2. Germline V gives CDR1 SGHNT, CDR2 YYREEE (reference sequence). V was pared by 0 bases and J by 4 bases, with 4 bases of the junction left unmatched. The CDR3 is 16 amino acids. The CDR3 DNA reads TGTGCCAGCAGCTTGGAGAGGACTAGCGGATACAATGAGCAGTTCTTC. As protein: CASSLERTSGYNEQFF. Variable domain in full (rest from reference TRBV5-4 and TRBJ2-1): ETGVTQSPTHLIKTRGQQVTLRCSSQSGHNTVSWYQQALGQGPQFIFQYYREEENGRGNFPPRFSGLQFPNYSSELNVNALELDDSALYLCASSLERTSGYNEQFFGPGTRLTVL.

The chain uses TRBV6-5 and TRBJ2-1; 10 bases are shared with TRBD2. The V gene end was trimmed by 7 bases and the J gene end by 8 bases; junction bases not matched to a gene: 5. In germline, CDR1 is MNHEY, CDR2 SVGAGI. CDR3 size: 13 residues. CDR3 protein: CASNLAGGDEQFF. In nucleotides, the CDR3 is TGTGCCAGCAATTTAGCGGGAGGAGATGAGCAGTTCTTC.

V usage is TRBV6-6 and J usage is TRBJ1-4, with no clear D. Germline V gene data show CDR1 as MNHNY and CDR2 as SVGAGI (reference sequence). CDR3 length equals 14 residues. The V gene lost 2 bases and the J gene lost 1 base, with 5 bases spanning the gap. CDR3 in DNA: TGTGCCAGCAGTTACGCCAGAACTAATGAAAAACTGTTTTTT. Amino acids: CASSYARTNEKLFF.

The chain recombines TRBV6-6 with TRBJ1-5; D may be TRBD1 (6 bases). CDR3 length: 15 amino acids. Trimming pared 4 bases from V and 6 bases from J, leaving 16 bases between. The germline CDR1 and CDR2 sequences are MNHNY and SVGAGI (reference sequence). The CDR3 sequence: CASSSRGGAGQPQHF. Written as DNA, the CDR3 is TGTGCCAGCAGTTCTCGTGGGGGCGCCGGTCAGCCCCAGCATTTT.

The chain couples TRBV7-2 to TRBJ1-5; D remains unclear. V was clipped by 5 bases and J by 1 base, with 9 bases between them. Germline V gene sequence: CDR1 SGHTA, CDR2 FQGNSA. The CDR3 contains 14 residues. Written as DNA, the CDR3 is TGTGCCAGCAGCCTGTATCGGAGCAATCAGCCCCAGCATTTT. Translation gives CASSLYRSNQPQHF.

The chain combines TRBV5-1 with TRBJ2-1, with a possible D match to TRBD2 (6 bases). This CDR3 is 14 amino acids long. V was cut by 6 bases and J by 1 base, with 11 bases left in between. Germline-derived CDR1 and CDR2 are SGHRS and YFSETQ. The CDR3 region has the DNA TGCGCCAGCATGGCGAGCGGGTCCTACAATGAGCAGTTCTTC. As protein: CASMASGSYNEQFF.

The genes are TRBV28 and TRBJ1-1; unclear D gene. Germline V CDR1 and CDR2: MDHEN, SYDVKM. The CDR3 runs to 14 residues. V shed 5 bases and J shed 6 bases, with 16 bases lying between them. The CDR3 region is CASSRGRQLSEAFF. CDR3 bases: TGTGCCAGCAGTCGCGGACGGCAGCTTTCTGAAGCTTTCTTT.